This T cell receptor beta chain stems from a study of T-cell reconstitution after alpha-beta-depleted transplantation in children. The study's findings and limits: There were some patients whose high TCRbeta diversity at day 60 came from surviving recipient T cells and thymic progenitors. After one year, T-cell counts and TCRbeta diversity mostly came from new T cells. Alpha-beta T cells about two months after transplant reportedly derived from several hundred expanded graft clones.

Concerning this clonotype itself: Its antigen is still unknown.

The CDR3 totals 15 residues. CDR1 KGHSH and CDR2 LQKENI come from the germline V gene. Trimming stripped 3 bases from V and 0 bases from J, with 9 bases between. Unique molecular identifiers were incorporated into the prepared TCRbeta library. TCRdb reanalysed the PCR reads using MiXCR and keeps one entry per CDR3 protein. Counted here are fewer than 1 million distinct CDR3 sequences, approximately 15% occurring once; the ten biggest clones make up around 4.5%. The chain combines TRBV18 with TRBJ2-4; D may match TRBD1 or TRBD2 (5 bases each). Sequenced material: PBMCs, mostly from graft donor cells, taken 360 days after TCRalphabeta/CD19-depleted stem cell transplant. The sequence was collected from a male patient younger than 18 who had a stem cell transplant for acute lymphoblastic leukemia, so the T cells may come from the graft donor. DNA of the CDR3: TGTGCCAGCTCACCTGCCGGGACAGCCAAAAACATTCAGTACTTC. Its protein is CASSPAGTAKNIQYF.